The rows below give T cell receptor beta chains drawn from one sample of a study of blood T cell repertoires in COVID-19. Assay: immunoSEQ multiplex PCR; the TCRdb copy retains only in-frame clones and omits some. The table has more than 250,000 clones, roughly 87% seen once. The specimen was peripheral blood. These receptors were obtained from a man aged 50 to 60 with active or convalescent COVID-19. Both conserved end residues are part of each CDR3. The D gene is left open where the match is weak. Clone size, where shown, is once, few, many, or a class for clones that have expanded.

CDR3 protein	CDR3 DNA	J gene	V gene	D gene	clone size
CASSQVNFLAGAGANVLTF	TGTGCCAGCAGCCAAGTTAATTTCCTAGCGGGAGCTGGGGCCAACGTCCTGACTTTC	TRBJ2-6	TRBV4-2	TRBD2	.
CASSYSRGAGGEQYF	TGTGCCAGCAGTTACTCGCGGGGGGCCGGTGGCGAGCAGTACTTC	TRBJ2-7	TRBV6-5	TRBD2	.
CASSLSTGGYGYTF	TGCGCCAGCAGCTTGTCGACAGGTGGCTATGGCTACACCTTC	TRBJ1-2	TRBV5-1	.	.
CATSRGGNGGNTIYF	TGTGCCACCAGCAGAGGAGGGAATGGTGGAAACACCATATATTTT	TRBJ1-3	TRBV15	.	.
CASSLGRTVYQETQYF	TGTGCCAGCAGCTTAGGACGGACAGTGTACCAAGAGACCCAGTACTTC	TRBJ2-5	TRBV7-9	.	.
CASSLWATSSSYNEQFF	TGTGCCAGCAGCTTATGGGCGACTAGCTCTTCCTACAATGAGCAGTTCTTC	TRBJ2-1	TRBV7-2	TRBD2	.
CASSPPPGTGPGETQYF	TGTGCCAGCTCACCACCGCCCGGGACAGGGCCAGGGGAGACCCAGTACTTC	TRBJ2-5	TRBV18	TRBD1	.
CASSSNPSGGYNEQFF	TGTGCCAGCAGCTCCAACCCTAGCGGGGGGTATAATGAGCAGTTCTTC	TRBJ2-1	TRBV5-6	TRBD2	.
CASSAGTALGNTIYF	TGTGCCAGCAGCGCCGGGACTGCGCTCGGAAACACCATATATTTT	TRBJ1-3	TRBV13	.	.
CASSSTLGGTEAFF	TGTGCCAGCAGTTCGACCCTCGGGGGGACTGAAGCTTTCTTT	TRBJ1-1	TRBV6-5	.	.
CSARRYQETQYF	TGCAGCGCCCGTCGGTACCAAGAGACCCAGTACTTC	TRBJ2-5	TRBV29-1	.	.
CASSQGVGGAVGEQFF	TGCGCCAGCAGCCAAGGGGTAGGGGGGGCGGTTGGTGAGCAGTTCTTC	TRBJ2-1	TRBV4-3	.	few
CASSPEAWGTDTQYF	TGTGCCAGCTCACCAGAGGCCTGGGGCACAGATACGCAGTATTTT	TRBJ2-3	TRBV18	.	.
CASSLGQAETQYF	TGTGCCAGCAGCCTGGGACAGGCCGAGACCCAGTACTTC	TRBJ2-5	TRBV2	TRBD1	once
CASSLEGTSGQAGELFF	TGCGCCAGCAGCCTAGAGGGGACTAGCGGGCAAGCCGGGGAGCTGTTTTTT	TRBJ2-2	TRBV5-1	TRBD2	.
CASSNWDRGPYGYTF	TGTGCCAGCAGCAACTGGGACAGGGGTCCCTATGGCTACACCTTC	TRBJ1-2	TRBV5-4	TRBD1	.
CASKGQPSTGELFF	TGTGCCAGCAAGGGACAGCCGAGCACCGGGGAGCTGTTTTTT	TRBJ2-2	TRBV2	TRBD1	.
CATSAQGHEQFF	TGTGCCACCAGTGCACAGGGGCATGAGCAGTTCTTC	TRBJ2-1	TRBV24-1	TRBD1	once
CASSPNQYTGRSNQPQHF	TGTGCCAGCTCACCAAACCAGTATACGGGTCGTAGCAATCAGCCCCAGCATTTT	TRBJ1-5	TRBV18	.	.
CASSLIPTGETQYF	TGTGCCAGCAGCCTGATACCCACGGGGGAGACCCAGTACTTC	TRBJ2-5	TRBV28	.	.
CASSVQGGDTEAFF	TGCGCCAGCAGCGTACAGGGAGGGGACACTGAAGCTTTCTTT	TRBJ1-1	TRBV5-1	.	.
CASRGGTGRTYEQYF	TGTGCCAGCAGGGGGGGGACAGGGCGCACCTACGAGCAGTACTTC	TRBJ2-7	TRBV2	TRBD1	.
CASRTSPGATNQPQHF	TGTGCCAGCAGGACCTCGCCAGGCGCTACTAATCAGCCCCAGCATTTT	TRBJ1-5	TRBV6-6	.	.
CASSQGWGGDSEQYF	TGCGCCAGCAGCCAAGGATGGGGGGGCGATAGCGAGCAGTACTTC	TRBJ2-7	TRBV4-1	.	few
CASSRDRGQPQHF	TGTGCCAGTAGTAGGGACAGGGGGCAGCCCCAGCATTTT	TRBJ1-5	TRBV19	TRBD1	.
CATSREPGVNYGYTF	TGTGCCACCAGCAGAGAGCCGGGAGTGAACTATGGCTACACCTTC	TRBJ1-2	TRBV15	.	.
CASSLTGTSGEQYF	TGTGCCAGCAGCTTAACGGGGACTTCGGGAGAGCAGTACTTC	TRBJ2-7	TRBV7-3	.	.
CASSSRTGGGETQYF	TGTGCCAGCAGCTCCCGGACAGGGGGCGGGGAGACCCAGTACTTC	TRBJ2-5	TRBV9	TRBD1	.
CAWSVLKPTDTQYF	TGTGCCTGGAGTGTACTGAAGCCCACAGATACGCAGTATTTT	TRBJ2-3	TRBV30	.	.
CASSLDRGGANVLTF	TGTGCCAGCAGCCTCGACAGGGGTGGGGCCAACGTCCTGACTTTC	TRBJ2-6	TRBV2	TRBD1	.
CAISERAGQSNTGELFF	TGTGCCATCAGTGAGAGGGCGGGGCAATCGAACACCGGGGAGCTGTTTTTT	TRBJ2-2	TRBV10-3	.	.
CASSKKTVKFRLAGIISYEQYF	TGTGCCAGCAGCAAAAAGACCGTGAAGTTTAGACTAGCGGGGATTATTTCCTACGAGCAGTACTTC	TRBJ2-7	TRBV21-1	.	.
CASNREWTQPQHF	TGTGCCAGCAACAGGGAATGGACTCAGCCCCAGCATTTT	TRBJ1-5	TRBV6-5	.	once